This T cell receptor (beta chain) appears in the sequencing data of a study of blood T cell repertoires in COVID-19. Looking at the study overall: Both acute and convalescent COVID-19 samples were obtained from the United States, Italy and Spain.

The CDR3 runs to 14 residues. The germline V gene has CDR1 LNHDA and CDR2 SQIVND (reference sequence). The V end was cut by 7 bases, the J end by 0 bases, with 10 bases between. Produced via immunoSEQ multiplex PCR; TCRdb's table is partial and in-frame only. The sample yields about 140,000 clones, about 86% seen once. This receptor was taken from a human donor in a cohort sampled during active COVID-19. The specimen sequenced was peripheral blood. The V gene is TRBV19, the J gene TRBJ2-1; D is possibly TRBD2 (6 bases). CDR3 nucleotides: TGTGCCAGTATGGTCGGGGGCTCCTACAATGAGCAGTTCTTC. Encoded protein: CASMVGGSYNEQFF.